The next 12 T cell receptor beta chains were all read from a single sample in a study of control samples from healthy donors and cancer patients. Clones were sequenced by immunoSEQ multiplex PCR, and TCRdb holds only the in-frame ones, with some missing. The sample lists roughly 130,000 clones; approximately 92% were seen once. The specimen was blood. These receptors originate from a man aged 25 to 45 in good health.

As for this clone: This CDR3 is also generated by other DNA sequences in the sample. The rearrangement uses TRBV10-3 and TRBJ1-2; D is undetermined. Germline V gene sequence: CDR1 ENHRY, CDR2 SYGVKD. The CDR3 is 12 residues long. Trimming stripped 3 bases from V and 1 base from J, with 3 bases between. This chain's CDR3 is CAISDNNYGYTF. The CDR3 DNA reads TGTGCCATCAGTGACAATAACTATGGCTACACCTTC.

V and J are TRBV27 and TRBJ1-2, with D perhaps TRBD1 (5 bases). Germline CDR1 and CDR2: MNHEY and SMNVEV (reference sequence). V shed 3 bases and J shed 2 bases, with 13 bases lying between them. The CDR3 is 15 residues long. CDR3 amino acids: CASSLGRPLNYGYTF. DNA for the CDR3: TGTGCCAGCAGTTTGGGACGACCACTCAACTATGGCTACACCTTC.

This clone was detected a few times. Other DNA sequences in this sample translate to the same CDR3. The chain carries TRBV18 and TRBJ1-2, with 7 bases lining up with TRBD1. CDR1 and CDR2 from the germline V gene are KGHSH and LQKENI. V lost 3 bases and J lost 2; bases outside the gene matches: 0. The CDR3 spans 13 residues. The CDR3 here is CASSPDRNYGYTF. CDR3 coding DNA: TGTGCCAGCTCACCGGACAGGAACTATGGCTACACCTTC.

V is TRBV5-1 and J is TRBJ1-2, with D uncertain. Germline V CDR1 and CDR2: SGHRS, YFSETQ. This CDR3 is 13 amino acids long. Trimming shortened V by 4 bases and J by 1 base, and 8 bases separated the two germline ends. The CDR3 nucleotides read TGCGCCAGCAGCGCCGACGGTAACTATGGCTACACCTTC. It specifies CASSADGNYGYTF. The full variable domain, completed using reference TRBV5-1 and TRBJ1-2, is KAGVTQTPRYLIKTRGQQVTLSCSPISGHRSVSWYQQTPGQGLQFLFEYFSETQRNKGNFPGRFSGRQFSNSRSEMNVSTLELGDSALYLCASSADGNYGYTFGSGTRLTVV.

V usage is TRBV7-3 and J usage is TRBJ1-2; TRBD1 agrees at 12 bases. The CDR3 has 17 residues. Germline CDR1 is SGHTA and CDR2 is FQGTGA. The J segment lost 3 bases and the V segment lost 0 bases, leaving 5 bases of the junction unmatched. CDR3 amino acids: CASSLTPGTGGDYGYTF. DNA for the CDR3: TGTGCCAGCAGCTTAACCCCAGGGACAGGGGGCGACTATGGCTACACCTTC.

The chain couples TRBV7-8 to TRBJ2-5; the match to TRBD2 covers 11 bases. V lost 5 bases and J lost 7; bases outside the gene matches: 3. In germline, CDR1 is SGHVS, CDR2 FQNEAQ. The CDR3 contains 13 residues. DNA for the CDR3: TGTGCCAGCAGCACTAGCGGGAGTGGGACCCAGTACTTC. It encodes CASSTSGSGTQYF. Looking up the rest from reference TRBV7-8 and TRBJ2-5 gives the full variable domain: GAGVSQSPRYKVAKRGQDVALRCDPISGHVSLFWYQQALGQGPEFLTYFQNEAQLDKSGLPSDRFFAERPEGSVSTLKIQRTQQEDSAVYLCASSTSGSGTQYFGPGTRLLVL.

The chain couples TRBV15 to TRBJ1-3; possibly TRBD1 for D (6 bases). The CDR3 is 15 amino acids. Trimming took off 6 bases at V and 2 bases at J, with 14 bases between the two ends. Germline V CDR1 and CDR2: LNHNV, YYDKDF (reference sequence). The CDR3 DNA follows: TGTGCCACCAGAACCAAGGACAGTACTGGAAACACCATATATTTT. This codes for CATRTKDSTGNTIYF.

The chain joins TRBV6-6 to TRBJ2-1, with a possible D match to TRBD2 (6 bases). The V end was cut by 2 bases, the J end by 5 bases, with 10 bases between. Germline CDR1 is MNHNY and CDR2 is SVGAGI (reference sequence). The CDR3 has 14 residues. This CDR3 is CASSYAGPNNEQFF. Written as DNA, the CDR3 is TGTGCCAGCAGTTACGCGGGACCTAACAATGAGCAGTTCTTC.

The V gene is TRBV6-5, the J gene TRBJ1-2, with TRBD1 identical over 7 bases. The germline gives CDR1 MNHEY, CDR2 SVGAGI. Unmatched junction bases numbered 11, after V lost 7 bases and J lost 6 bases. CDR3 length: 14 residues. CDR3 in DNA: TGTGCCAGCAAAGACAGGGAGGGGGGTCATGGCTACACCTTC. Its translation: CASKDREGGHGYTF.

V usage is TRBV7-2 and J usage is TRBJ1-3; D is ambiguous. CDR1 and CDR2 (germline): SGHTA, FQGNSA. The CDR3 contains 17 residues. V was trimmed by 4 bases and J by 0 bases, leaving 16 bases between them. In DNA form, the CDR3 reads TGTGCCAGCAGCTCGCAGCGTGGAAAGAGCTCTGGAAACACCATATATTTT. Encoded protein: CASSSQRGKSSGNTIYF.

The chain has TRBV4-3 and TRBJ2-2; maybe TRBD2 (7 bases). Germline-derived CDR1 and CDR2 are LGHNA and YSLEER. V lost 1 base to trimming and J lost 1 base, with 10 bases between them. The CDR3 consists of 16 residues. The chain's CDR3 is CASSQGGGGNTGELFF. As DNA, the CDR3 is TGCGCCAGCAGCCAAGGGGGAGGGGGGAACACCGGGGAGCTGTTTTTT.

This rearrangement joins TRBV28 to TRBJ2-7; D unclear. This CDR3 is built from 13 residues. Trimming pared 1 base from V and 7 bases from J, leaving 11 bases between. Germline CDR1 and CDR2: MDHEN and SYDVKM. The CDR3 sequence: CASSLSGLGEQYF. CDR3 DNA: TGTGCCAGCAGTTTATCAGGTTTAGGGGAGCAGTACTTC.